This entry lists 10 T cell receptor beta chains sequenced from one sample in a study of shared clonotypes between healthy human individuals. Method: immunoSEQ multiplex PCR; TCRdb's copy keeps in-frame clones and lacks some. In the table there are some 1,600,000 clones, around 98% of which are singletons. Sequenced sample: naive CD4+ T cells sorted from blood. Subset meaning: CD45RA+ positively selected. All receptors derive from a man aged 30 to 45 in good health.

A note on this clone: At the DNA level, this CDR3 is encoded by other sequences in the same sample as well. The rearrangement uses TRBV5-1 and TRBJ2-3; D remains unclear. Trimming shortened V by 0 bases and J by 4 bases, and 6 bases separated the two germline ends. This CDR3 is 13 amino acids long. CDR1 SGHRS and CDR2 YFSETQ come from the germline V gene. CDR3 protein: CASSLGGADTQYF. In DNA form, the CDR3 reads TGCGCCAGCAGCTTGGGTGGTGCAGATACGCAGTATTTT.

The chain employs TRBV10-3 and TRBJ2-2, with D unclear. Germline lookup yields CDR1 ENHRY and CDR2 SYGVKD. V lost 2 bases and J 1 base, leaving 2 bases between the germline ends. The CDR3 runs 13 residues. In DNA form, the CDR3 reads TGTGCCATCAGTGAGGTGAACACCGGGGAGCTGTTTTTT. This gives the protein CAISEVNTGELFF.

Concerning this clone: Different DNA sequences within this sample yield the same CDR3. This rearrangement joins TRBV18 to TRBJ2-1; D is ambiguous. V lost 2 bases and J 3 bases, leaving 5 bases between the germline ends. From germline, CDR1 is KGHSH and CDR2 LQKENI. CDR3 length: 13 residues. The CDR3 coding sequence is TGTGCCAGCTCACCATCCTACTACAATGAGCAGTTCTTC. Its protein product is CASSPSYYNEQFF. The full variable domain, in which reference TRBV18 and TRBJ2-1 provide the parts outside the CDR3, is NAGVMQNPRHLVRRRGQEARLRCSPMKGHSHVYWYRQLPEEGLKFMVYLQKENIIDESGMPKERFSAEFPKEGPSILRIQQVVRGDSAAYFCASSPSYYNEQFFGPGTRLTVL.

This clone was seen a single time. CDR3: CASSLQGGQPQHF. The CDR3 bases are TGTGCCAGTAGTTTACAGGGTGGCCAGCCCCAGCATTTT. The chain is built from TRBV19 and TRBJ1-5; perhaps TRBD1 as D (6 bases). Germline V gives CDR1 LNHDA, CDR2 SQIVND (reference sequence). This CDR3 spans 13 amino acids. Trimming stripped 5 bases from V and 7 bases from J, with 12 bases between.

The chain employs TRBV5-1 and TRBJ2-3, with D tentatively TRBD1 (5 bases). This CDR3 comprises 14 residues. CDR1 and CDR2 (germline): SGHRS, YFSETQ. V was cut by 7 bases and J by 1 base, with 13 bases left in between. The CDR3 region has the DNA TGCGCCAGCGGCCTAGGACAACGCACAGATACGCAGTATTTT. Encoded protein: CASGLGQRTDTQYF.

The genes are TRBV18 and TRBJ2-5; 7 bases are a match to TRBD1. The germline V gene has CDR1 KGHSH and CDR2 LQKENI. V lost 6 bases to trimming and J lost 7 bases; unmatched junction nucleotides: 8. CDR3 length: 13 residues. The CDR3 loop is CASSPDRAGTQYF. In nucleotides, the CDR3 is TGTGCCAGCTCTCCCGACAGGGCAGGGACCCAGTACTTC.

On this clone: The germline gene is not matched at one end of the junction; a read error may be the cause. This sequence joins TRBV14 and TRBJ2-5, with TRBD2 as a possible D gene (6 bases). Germline V lookup: CDR1 SGHDN, CDR2 FVKESK. The CDR3 runs 15 residues. Written as DNA, the CDR3 is TGTGCCGGCAGCCAAGAGGCCGGGAGTGGGGAGACCCAGTACTTC. This sequence encodes CAGSQEAGSGETQYF.

The V call is TRBV18, the J call TRBJ2-5, with 8 bases that match TRBD1. Germline assignment: CDR1 KGHSH and CDR2 LQKENI. With V trimmed by 6 bases and J by 0 bases, 6 bases remained unmatched. The CDR3 extends over 15 amino acids. The chain's CDR3 is CASSPGTGYQETQYF. The CDR3 nucleotides are TGTGCCAGCTCTCCCGGGACAGGCTACCAAGAGACCCAGTACTTC. Full variable domain (remainder filled in from reference TRBV18 and TRBJ2-5): NAGVMQNPRHLVRRRGQEARLRCSPMKGHSHVYWYRQLPEEGLKFMVYLQKENIIDESGMPKERFSAEFPKEGPSILRIQQVVRGDSAAYFCASSPGTGYQETQYFGPGTRLLVL.

The V gene is TRBV6-5, the J gene TRBJ1-1, with D tentatively TRBD1 (5 bases). CDR1 is MNHEY and CDR2 is SVGAGI in the germline V gene. Trimming removed 4 bases at V and 1 base at J, with 13 bases between. The CDR3 runs to 15 residues. The CDR3 is CASSLGGTGNTEAFF. DNA for the CDR3: TGTGCCAGCAGTTTAGGAGGGACGGGGAACACTGAAGCTTTCTTT.

The chain uses TRBV7-9 and TRBJ2-1; D remains unclear. Trimming cost V 0 bases and J 9 bases, with 6 bases left between them. CDR3 length: 12 amino acids. Germline lookup yields CDR1 SEHNR and CDR2 FQNEAQ (reference sequence). Here the CDR3 DNA reads TGTGCCAGCAGCTTAGCCCTGCCTGAGCAGTTCTTC. Translating gives CASSLALPEQFF.